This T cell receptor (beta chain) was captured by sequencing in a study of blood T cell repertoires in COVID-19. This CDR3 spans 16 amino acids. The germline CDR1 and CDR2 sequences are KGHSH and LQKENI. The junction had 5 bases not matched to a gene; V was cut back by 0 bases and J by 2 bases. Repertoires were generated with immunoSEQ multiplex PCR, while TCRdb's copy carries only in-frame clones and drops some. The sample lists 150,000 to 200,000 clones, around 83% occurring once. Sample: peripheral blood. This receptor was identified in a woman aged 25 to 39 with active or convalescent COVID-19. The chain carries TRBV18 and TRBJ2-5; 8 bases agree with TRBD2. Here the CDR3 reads CASSPPSGGAQETQYF. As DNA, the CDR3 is TGTGCCAGCTCACCACCCAGCGGGGGAGCACAAGAGACCCAGTACTTC.